The 4 T cell receptor beta chains presented below share a single source sample, sequenced in a study of blood T cell repertoires in COVID-19. Method: immunoSEQ multiplex PCR; TCRdb's copy keeps in-frame clones and lacks some. The sample shows 84,000 or so clones, 75% to 85% of them seen only once. Sample: peripheral blood. Source of these receptors: a woman over 75 with acute or convalescent COVID-19.

V usage is TRBV7-2 and J usage is TRBJ2-5, with TRBD1 matching over 7 bases. J lost 5 bases, V lost 1 base, and 7 bases had no gene match. Germline values: CDR1 SGHTA, CDR2 FQGNSA. This CDR3 spans 15 amino acids. CDR3 in amino acids: CASSLVATGPETQYF. The CDR3 bases are TGTGCCAGCAGCTTAGTTGCGACAGGGCCGGAGACCCAGTACTTC.

This rearrangement joins TRBV7-2 to TRBJ1-2; D is unresolved. The germline CDR1 and CDR2 sequences are SGHTA and FQGNSA. This CDR3 has 11 amino acids. The V end lost 5 bases, the J end lost 6 bases, and 7 bases lay between the germline ends. CDR3 protein: CASSRRDGYTF. In DNA form, the CDR3 reads TGTGCCAGCAGCCGTAGAGATGGCTACACCTTC.

The V and J genes are TRBV7-2 and TRBJ2-5, with TRBD2 matching over 14 bases. CDR3 length: 17 residues. Germline CDR1 and CDR2: SGHTA and FQGNSA. The V and J ends lost 4 bases and 1 base, in that order; junction bases with no gene match: 5. The CDR3 nucleotides read TGTGCCAGCAGCTCGGGACTAGCGGGAGTCCTCCAAGAGACCCAGTACTTC. It codes for CASSSGLAGVLQETQYF.

This chain joins TRBV5-1 and TRBJ2-7; the match to TRBD2 covers 7 bases. CDR1 and CDR2 from the germline V gene are SGHRS and YFSETQ. This CDR3 comprises 15 residues. With 0 bases clipped from V and 4 bases from J, the junction kept 7 bases outside the gene matches. CDR3: CASSLGWEGRYEQYF. Written as DNA, the CDR3 is TGCGCCAGCAGCTTGGGCTGGGAGGGCCGTTACGAGCAGTACTTC.